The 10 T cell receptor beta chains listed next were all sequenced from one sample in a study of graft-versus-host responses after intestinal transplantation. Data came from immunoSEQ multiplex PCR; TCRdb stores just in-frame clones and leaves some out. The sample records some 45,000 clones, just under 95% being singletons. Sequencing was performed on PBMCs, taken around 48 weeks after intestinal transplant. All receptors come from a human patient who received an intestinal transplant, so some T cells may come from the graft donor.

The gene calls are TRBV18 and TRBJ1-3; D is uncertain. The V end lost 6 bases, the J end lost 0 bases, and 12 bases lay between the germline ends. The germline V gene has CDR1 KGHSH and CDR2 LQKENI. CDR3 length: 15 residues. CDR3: CASSPTVNSGNTIYF. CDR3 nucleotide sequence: TGTGCCAGCTCCCCGACGGTAAACTCTGGAAACACCATATATTTT.

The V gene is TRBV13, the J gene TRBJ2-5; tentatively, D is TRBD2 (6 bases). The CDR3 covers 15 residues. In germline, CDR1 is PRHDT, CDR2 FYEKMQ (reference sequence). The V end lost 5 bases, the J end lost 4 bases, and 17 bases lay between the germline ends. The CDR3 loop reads CASSLRLVGPETQYF. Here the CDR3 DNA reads TGTGCCAGCAGCCTACGACTAGTAGGCCCAGAGACCCAGTACTTC.

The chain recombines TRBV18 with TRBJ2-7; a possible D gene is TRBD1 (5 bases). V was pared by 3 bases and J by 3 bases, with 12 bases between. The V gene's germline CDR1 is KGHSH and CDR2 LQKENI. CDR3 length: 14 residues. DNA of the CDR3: TGTGCCAGCTCACCGACAGTAATACACTACGAGCAGTACTTC. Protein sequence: CASSPTVIHYEQYF.

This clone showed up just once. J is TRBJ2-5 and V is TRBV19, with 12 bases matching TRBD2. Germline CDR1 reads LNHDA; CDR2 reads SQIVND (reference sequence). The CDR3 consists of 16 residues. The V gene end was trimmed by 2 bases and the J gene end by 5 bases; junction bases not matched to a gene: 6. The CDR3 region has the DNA TGTGCCAGTAGTATACGGACTAGCGGGACCGGGGAGACCCAGTACTTC. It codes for CASSIRTSGTGETQYF.

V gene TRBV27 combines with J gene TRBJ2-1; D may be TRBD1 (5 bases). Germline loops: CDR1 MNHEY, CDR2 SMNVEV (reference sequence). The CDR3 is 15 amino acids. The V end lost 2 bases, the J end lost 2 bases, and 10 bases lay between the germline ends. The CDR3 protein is CASSLADSPYNEQFF. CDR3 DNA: TGTGCCAGCAGTTTAGCCGACAGTCCCTACAATGAGCAGTTCTTC.

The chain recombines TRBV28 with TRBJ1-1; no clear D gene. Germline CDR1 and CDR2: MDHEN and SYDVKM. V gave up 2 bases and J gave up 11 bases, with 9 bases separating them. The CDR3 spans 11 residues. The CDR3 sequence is CASSLGVRAFF. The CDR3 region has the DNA TGTGCCAGCAGTTTAGGGGTAAGGGCTTTCTTT.

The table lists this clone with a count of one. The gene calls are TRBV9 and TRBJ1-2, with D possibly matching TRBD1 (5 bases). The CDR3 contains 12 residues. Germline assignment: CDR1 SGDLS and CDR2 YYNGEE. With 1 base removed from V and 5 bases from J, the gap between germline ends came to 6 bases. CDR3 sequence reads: CASSVQGYGYTF. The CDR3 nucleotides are TGTGCCAGCAGCGTACAGGGATATGGCTACACCTTC.

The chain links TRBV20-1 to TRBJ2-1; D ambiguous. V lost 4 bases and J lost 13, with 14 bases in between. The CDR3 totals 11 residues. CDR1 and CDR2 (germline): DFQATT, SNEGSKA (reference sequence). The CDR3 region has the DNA TGCAGTGCTACTAGACAATTGATTCAGTTCTTC. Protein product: CSATRQLIQFF.

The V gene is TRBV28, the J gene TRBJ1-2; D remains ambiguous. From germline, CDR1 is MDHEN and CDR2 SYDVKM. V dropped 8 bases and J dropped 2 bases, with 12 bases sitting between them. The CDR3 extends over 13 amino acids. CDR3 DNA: TGTGCCAGCTTAATGACAAGAAACTATGGCTACACCTTC. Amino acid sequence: CASLMTRNYGYTF.

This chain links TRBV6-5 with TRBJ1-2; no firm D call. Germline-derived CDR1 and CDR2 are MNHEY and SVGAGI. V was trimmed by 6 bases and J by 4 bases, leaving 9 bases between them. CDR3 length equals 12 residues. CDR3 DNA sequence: TGTGCCAGCAGCCCAGACCTCTATGGCTACACCTTC. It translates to CASSPDLYGYTF.